This is a list of T cell receptor beta chains from one sample in a study of T-cell reconstitution after alpha-beta-depleted transplantation in children. TCRdb reanalysed the PCR reads using MiXCR and keeps one entry per CDR3 protein. The sample contains more than 90,000 distinct CDR3 sequences, 8% to 9% of which appear only once. The sample in question was PBMCs from the stem cell graft donor, obtained from the stem cell graft. Source of these receptors: a human donor who donated a stem cell graft to a child with congenital amegakaryocytic thrombocytopenia. Each CDR3 is given with its conserved first and last residue. The order of the fields is J gene, D gene, CDR3 length, clone size, V gene, CDR3 DNA, CDR3 protein. The D gene is left open where the match is weak. Some rows mark clone size as missing; the rest say once, few, many or name a class of expanded clone.

TRBJ2-1 | - | 11 | many | TRBV20-1 | TGCAGTGCTAGAGTTGGTCATGAGCAGTTCTTC | CSARVGHEQFF
TRBJ2-1 | - | 15 | few | TRBV27 | TGTGCCAGCAGTTTCGGACCGCCGAAGAACAATGAGCAGTTCTTC | CASSFGPPKNNEQFF
TRBJ1-1 | - | 12 | medium-sized | TRBV20-1 | TGCAGTGCCCAAGAAGGGTCCATTGGAGCTTTCTTT | CSAQEGSIGAFF
TRBJ1-1 | - | 15 | - | TRBV12-3/TRBV12-4 | TGTGCCAGCAGCTCAACAGGTCCCGGGGACACTGAAGCTTTCTTT | CASSSTGPGDTEAFF
TRBJ2-3 | - | 14 | many | TRBV30 | TGTGCCTGGACCCCTAGCGTGCGCACAGATACGCAGTATTTT | CAWTPSVRTDTQYF
TRBJ1-3 | - | 14 | many | TRBV28 | TGTGCCAGCATCCCCGCGGTCGGTGGAAACACCATATATTTT | CASIPAVGGNTIYF
TRBJ2-3 | - | 14 | many | TRBV5-1 | TGCGCCAGCAGCTTGGAAGGTAGAGGAGATACGCAGTATTTT | CASSLEGRGDTQYF
TRBJ1-5 | - | 16 | many | TRBV7-9 | TGTGCCAGCAGCTTAGATGGTGGGGGTTACAATCAGCCCCAGCATTTT | CASSLDGGGYNQPQHF
TRBJ2-3 | TRBD2 | 14 | many | TRBV5-1 | TGCGCCAGCTCAGCGGGAGTCTCAACAGATACGCAGTATTTT | CASSAGVSTDTQYF
TRBJ1-1 | - | 14 | many | TRBV7-8 | TGTGCCAGCAGCTGGGGACATCTGAACACTGAAGCTTTCTTT | CASSWGHLNTEAFF
TRBJ2-7 | - | 12 | many | TRBV2 | TGTGCCAGCAGTATAGGGACCTACGAGCAGTACTTC | CASSIGTYEQYF
TRBJ1-3 | - | 18 | many | TRBV11-1 | TGTGCCAGCAGCCCACGACGGGGCCAGATAAGCTCTGGAAACACCATATATTTT | CASSPRRGQISSGNTIYF
TRBJ1-1 | - | 15 | many | TRBV11-2 | TGTGCCAGCAGCCAACTAACAGGAACGAACACTGAAGCTTTCTTT | CASSQLTGTNTEAFF
TRBJ2-5 | - | 16 | few | TRBV5-1 | TGCGCCAGCAGCTTGAGACCAGGGACTCACCAAGAGACCCAGTACTTC | CASSLRPGTHQETQYF
TRBJ2-7 | TRBD2 | 14 | many | TRBV10-3 | TGTGCCATCACCTCCGGGCTAGCGGGAGACGAGCAGTACTTC | CAITSGLAGDEQYF
TRBJ2-1 | TRBD2 | 13 | many | TRBV20-1 | TGCAGTGCCGGGAGGGCCCTATCCAATGAGCAGTTCTTC | CSAGRALSNEQFF
TRBJ1-6 | TRBD1 | 15 | many | TRBV5-6 | TGTGCCAGCAGCTACACAGGGGTAGTGAGGTCACCCCTCCACTTT | CASSYTGVVRSPLHF
TRBJ2-1 | TRBD2 | 20 | few | TRBV12-3/TRBV12-4 | TGTGCCAGCAGTTTAGCCCTTAATCCTAGCGGGGGGGCTCTCTACAATGAGCAGTTCTTC | CASSLALNPSGGALYNEQFF
TRBJ2-1 | - | 13 | many | TRBV4-1 | TGCGCCAGCACGGGGAGCTCCTACAATGAGCAGTTCTTC | CASTGSSYNEQFF
TRBJ1-2 | TRBD1 | 15 | many | TRBV18 | TGTGCCAGCTCATCCACCCGGGACAGTAACTATGGCTACACCTTC | CASSSTRDSNYGYTF
TRBJ2-7 | TRBD2 | 16 | many | TRBV27 | TGTGCCAGCAGTCCCCTGGGACTAGCGGGAGGCTACGAGCAGTACTTC | CASSPLGLAGGYEQYF
TRBJ1-1 | - | 14 | - | TRBV20-1 | TGCAGTGCTAGATCGGGACACATAAACACTGAAGCTTTCTTT | CSARSGHINTEAFF
TRBJ2-7 | - | 12 | many | TRBV11-1 | TGTGCCAGCAGCTTCCTGGCCTACGAGCAGTACTTC | CASSFLAYEQYF
TRBJ2-5 | TRBD1 | 15 | many | TRBV4-1 | TGCGCCAGCAGCCACTCGGACAGGGGGCATGAGACCCAGTACTTC | CASSHSDRGHETQYF
TRBJ2-5 | TRBD1 | 14 | - | TRBV2 | TGTGCCAGCAGCGGGGACAGTCCCCAAGAGACCCAGTACTTC | CASSGDSPQETQYF
TRBJ2-3 | - | 14 | many | TRBV5-6 | TGTGCCAGCTGGGGTGCCGGGGCGGGAGATACGCAGTATTTT | CASWGAGAGDTQYF
TRBJ2-5 | TRBD1 | 17 | - | TRBV7-7 | TGTGCCAGCAGCTTAGGACATGGACAGGGCCTTCCGGAGACCCAGTACTTC | CASSLGHGQGLPETQYF
TRBJ2-1 | - | 16 | many | TRBV10-3 | TGTGCCATCAGTGAGTCTCATGGGACCTCCTACAATGAGCAGTTCTTC | CAISESHGTSYNEQFF